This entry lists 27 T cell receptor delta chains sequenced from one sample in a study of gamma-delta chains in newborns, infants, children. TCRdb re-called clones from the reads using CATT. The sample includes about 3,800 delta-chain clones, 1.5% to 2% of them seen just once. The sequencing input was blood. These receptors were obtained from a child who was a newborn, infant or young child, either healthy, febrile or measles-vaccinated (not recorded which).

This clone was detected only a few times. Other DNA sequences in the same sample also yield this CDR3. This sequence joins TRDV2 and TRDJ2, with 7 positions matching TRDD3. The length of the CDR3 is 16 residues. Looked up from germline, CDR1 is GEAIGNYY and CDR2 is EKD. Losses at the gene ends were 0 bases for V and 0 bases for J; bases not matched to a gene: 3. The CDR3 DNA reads TGTGCCTGTGACACCTTGGGGGAAGCTTTGACAGCACAACTCTTCTTT. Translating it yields CACDTLGEALTAQLFF.

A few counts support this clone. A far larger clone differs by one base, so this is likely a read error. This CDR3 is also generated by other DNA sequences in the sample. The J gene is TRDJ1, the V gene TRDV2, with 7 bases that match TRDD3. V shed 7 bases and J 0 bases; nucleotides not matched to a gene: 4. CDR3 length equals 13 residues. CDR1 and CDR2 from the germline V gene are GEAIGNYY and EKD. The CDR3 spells CACRLGDTDKLIF. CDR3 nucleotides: TGTGCCTGCCGGCTGGGGGACACCGATAAACTCATCTTT.

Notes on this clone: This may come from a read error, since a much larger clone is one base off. CDR3 sequence reads: CACDTLLSHWGIRSWDTRQMFF. CDR3 in DNA: TGTGCCTGTGACACCTTACTATCCCACTGGGGGATACGCTCCTGGGACACCCGACAGATGTTTTTC. The chain has TRDV2 and TRDJ3; 13 nucleotides line up with TRDD3. Germline matching of the DNA provided the J gene here, since TCRdb leaves it blank. The CDR3 length is 22 residues. The trim removed 0 bases at V and 0 bases at J, leaving 10 bases unmatched. CDR1 is GEAIGNYY and CDR2 is EKD in the germline V gene.

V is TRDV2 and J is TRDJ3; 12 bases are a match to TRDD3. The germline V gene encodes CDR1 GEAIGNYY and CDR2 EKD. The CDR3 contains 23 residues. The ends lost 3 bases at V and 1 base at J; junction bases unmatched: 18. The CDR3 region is CACDGPVTGGYSEVSWDTRQMFF. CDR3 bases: TGTGCCTGTGACGGACCGGTCACTGGGGGATACAGTGAGGTATCCTGGGACACCCGACAGATGTTTTTC.

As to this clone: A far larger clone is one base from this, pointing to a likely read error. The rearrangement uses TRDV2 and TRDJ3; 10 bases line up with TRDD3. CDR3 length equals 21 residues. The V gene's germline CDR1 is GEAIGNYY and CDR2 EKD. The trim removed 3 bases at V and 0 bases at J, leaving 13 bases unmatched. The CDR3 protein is CACDAVGTGGSSSWDTRQMFF. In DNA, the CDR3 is TGTGCCTGTGACGCCGTCGGTACTGGGGGATCCAGCTCCTGGGACACCCGACAGATGTTTTTC.

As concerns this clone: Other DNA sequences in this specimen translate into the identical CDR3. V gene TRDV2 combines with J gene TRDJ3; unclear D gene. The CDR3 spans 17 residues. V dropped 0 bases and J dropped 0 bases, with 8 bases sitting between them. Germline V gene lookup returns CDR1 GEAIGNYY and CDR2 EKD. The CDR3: CACDTAGSSWDTRQMFF. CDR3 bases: TGTGCCTGTGACACCGCAGGGAGCTCCTGGGACACCCGACAGATGTTTTTC.

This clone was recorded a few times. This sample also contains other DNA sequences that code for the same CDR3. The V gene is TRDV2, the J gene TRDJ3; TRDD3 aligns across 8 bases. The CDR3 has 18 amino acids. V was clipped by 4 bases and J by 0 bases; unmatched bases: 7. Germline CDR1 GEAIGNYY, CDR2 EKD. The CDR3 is CACDTGGFRSWDTRQMFF. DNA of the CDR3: TGTGCCTGTGATACTGGGGGTTTCCGCTCCTGGGACACCCGACAGATGTTTTTC.

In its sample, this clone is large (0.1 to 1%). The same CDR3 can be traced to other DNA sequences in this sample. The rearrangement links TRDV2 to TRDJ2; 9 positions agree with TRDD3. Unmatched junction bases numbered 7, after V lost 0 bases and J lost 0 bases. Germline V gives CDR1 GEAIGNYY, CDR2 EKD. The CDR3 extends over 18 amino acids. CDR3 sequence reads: CACDTVLGDPALTAQLFF. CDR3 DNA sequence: TGTGCCTGTGACACCGTACTGGGGGACCCGGCTTTGACAGCACAACTCTTCTTT.

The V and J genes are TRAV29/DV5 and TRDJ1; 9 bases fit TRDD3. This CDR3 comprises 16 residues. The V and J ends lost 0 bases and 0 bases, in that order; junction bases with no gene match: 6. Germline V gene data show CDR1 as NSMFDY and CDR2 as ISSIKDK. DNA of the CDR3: TGTGCAGCAAGCGGGTCCCTGGGGGATTACACCGATAAACTCATCTTT. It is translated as CAASGSLGDYTDKLIF.

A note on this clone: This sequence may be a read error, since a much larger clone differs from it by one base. CDR3 loop: CACDTLVLEDTAQLFF. The CDR3 DNA reads as TGTGCCTGTGACACCCTCGTACTGGAGGATACAGCACAACTCTTCTTT. The J gene is TRDJ2, the V gene TRDV2; a possible D gene is TRDD3 (5 bases). The V end was cut by 0 bases, the J end by 5 bases, with 15 bases between. In germline, CDR1 is GEAIGNYY, CDR2 EKD. There are 16 residues in the CDR3.

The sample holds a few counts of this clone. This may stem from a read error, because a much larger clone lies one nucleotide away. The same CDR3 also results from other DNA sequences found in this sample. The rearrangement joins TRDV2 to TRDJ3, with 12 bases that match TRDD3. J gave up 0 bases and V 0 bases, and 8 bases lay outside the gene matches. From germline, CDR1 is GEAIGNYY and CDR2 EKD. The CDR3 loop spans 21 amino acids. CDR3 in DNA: TGTGCCTGTGACACCGGATTACTGGGGGATACACACTCCTGGGACACCCGACAGATGTTTTTC. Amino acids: CACDTGLLGDTHSWDTRQMFF.

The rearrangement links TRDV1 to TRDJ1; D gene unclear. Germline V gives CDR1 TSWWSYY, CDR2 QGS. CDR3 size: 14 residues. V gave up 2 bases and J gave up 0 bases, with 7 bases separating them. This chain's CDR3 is CALGEGVYTDKLIF. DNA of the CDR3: TGTGCTCTTGGGGAAGGGGTTTACACCGATAAACTCATCTTT.

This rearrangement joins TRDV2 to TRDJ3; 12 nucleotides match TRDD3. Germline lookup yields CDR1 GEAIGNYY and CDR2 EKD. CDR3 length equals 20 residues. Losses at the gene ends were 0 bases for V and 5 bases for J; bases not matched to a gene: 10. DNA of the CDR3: TGTGCCTGTGACACCGGCAACCTGGGGGATACGCCCGGGGACACCCGACAGATGTTTTTC. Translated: CACDTGNLGDTPGDTRQMFF.

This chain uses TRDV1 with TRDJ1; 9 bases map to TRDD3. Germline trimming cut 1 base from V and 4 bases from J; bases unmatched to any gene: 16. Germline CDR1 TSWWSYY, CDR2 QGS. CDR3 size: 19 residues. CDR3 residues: CALGERASITGGHLDKLIF. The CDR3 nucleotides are TGTGCTCTTGGGGAACGGGCTTCCATTACTGGGGGACACCTCGATAAACTCATCTTT.

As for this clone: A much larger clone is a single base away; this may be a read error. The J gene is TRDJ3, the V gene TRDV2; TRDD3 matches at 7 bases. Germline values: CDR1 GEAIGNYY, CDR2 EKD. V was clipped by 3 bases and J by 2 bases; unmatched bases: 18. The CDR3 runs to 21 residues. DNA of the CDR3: TGTGCCTGTGACCAACTACGTACTGGGGATAAGGGTCCCTGGGACACCCGACAGATGTTTTTC. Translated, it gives CACDQLRTGDKGPWDTRQMFF.

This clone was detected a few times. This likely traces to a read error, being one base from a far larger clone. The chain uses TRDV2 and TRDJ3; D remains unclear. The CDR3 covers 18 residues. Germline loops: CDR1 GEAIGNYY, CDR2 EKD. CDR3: CASDTGTASSWDTRQMFF. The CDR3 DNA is TGTGCCAGTGACACCGGTACTGCCAGCTCCTGGGACACCCGACAGATGTTTTTC.

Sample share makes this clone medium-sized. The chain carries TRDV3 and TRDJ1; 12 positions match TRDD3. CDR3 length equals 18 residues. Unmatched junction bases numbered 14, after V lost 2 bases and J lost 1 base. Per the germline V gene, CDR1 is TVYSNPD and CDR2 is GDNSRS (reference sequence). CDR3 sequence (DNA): TGTGCCTTTCTGGGCCCCGTACTGGGGGATACTGGCACCGATAAACTCATCTTT. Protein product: CAFLGPVLGDTGTDKLIF.

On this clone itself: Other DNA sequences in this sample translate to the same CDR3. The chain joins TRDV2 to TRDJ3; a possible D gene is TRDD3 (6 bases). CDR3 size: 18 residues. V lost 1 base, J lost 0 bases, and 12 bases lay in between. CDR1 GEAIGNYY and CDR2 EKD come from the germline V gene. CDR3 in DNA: TGTGCCTGTGACACTGGGGGCCCCAGCTCCTGGGACACCCGACAGATGTTTTTC. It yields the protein CACDTGGPSSWDTRQMFF.

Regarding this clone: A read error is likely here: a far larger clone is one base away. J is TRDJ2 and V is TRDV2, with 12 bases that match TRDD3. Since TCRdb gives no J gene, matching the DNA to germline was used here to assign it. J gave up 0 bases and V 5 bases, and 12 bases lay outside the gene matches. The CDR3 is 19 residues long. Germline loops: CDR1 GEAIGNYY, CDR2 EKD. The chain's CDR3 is CACGSLLGDTSPLTAQLFF. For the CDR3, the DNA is TGTGCCTGTGGCTCACTACTGGGGGATACTTCTCCTTTGACAGCACAACTCTTCTTT.

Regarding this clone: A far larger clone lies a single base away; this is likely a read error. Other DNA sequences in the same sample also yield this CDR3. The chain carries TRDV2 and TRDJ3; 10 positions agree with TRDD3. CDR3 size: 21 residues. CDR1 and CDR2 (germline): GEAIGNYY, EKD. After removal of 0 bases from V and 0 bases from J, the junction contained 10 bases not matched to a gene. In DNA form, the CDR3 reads TGTGCCTGTGACACCGTCGGCACTGGGGGATCCAGCTCCTGGGACACCCGACAGATGTTTTTC. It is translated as CACDTVGTGGSSSWDTRQMFF.

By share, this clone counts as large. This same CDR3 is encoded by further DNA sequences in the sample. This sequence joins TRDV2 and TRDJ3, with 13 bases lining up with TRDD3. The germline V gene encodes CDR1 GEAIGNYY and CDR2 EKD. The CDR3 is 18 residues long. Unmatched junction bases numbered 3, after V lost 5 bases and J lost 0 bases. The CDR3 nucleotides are TGTGCCTGTGTACTGGGGGATACGAGCTCCTGGGACACCCGACAGATGTTTTTC. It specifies CACVLGDTSSWDTRQMFF.

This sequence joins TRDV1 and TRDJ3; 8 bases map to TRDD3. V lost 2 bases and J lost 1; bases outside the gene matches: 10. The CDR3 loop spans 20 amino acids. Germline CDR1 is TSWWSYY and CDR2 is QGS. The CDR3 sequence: CALGEVPGGIRSWDTRQMFF. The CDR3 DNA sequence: TGTGCTCTTGGGGAAGTCCCGGGAGGGATACGGTCCTGGGACACCCGACAGATGTTTTTC.

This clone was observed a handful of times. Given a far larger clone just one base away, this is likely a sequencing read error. The CDR3 loop is CACDTPGGPWDTRQMFF. The CDR3 nucleotides read TGTGCCTGTGACACGCCTGGGGGACCCTGGGACACCCGACAGATGTTTTTC. V and J are TRDV2 and TRDJ3, with 8 bases matching TRDD3. Trimming removed 1 base from V and 2 bases from J; junction bases left unmatched: 3. The CDR3 has 17 residues. The germline V gene has CDR1 GEAIGNYY and CDR2 EKD.

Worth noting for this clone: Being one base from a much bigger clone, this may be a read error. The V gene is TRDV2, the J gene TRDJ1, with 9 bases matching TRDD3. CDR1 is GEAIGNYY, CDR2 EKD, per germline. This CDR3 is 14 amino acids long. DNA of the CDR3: TGTGCCTGTGACCTACTGGGGGACACCGATAAACCCATCTTT. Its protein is CACDLLGDTDKPIF.

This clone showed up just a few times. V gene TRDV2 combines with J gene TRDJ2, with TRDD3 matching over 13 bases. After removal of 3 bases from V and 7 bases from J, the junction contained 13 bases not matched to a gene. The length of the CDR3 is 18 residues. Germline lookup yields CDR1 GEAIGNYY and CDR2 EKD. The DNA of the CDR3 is TGTGCCTGTGACCCAGTACTGGGGGATACGCTGATGAAAGCACAACTCTTCTTT. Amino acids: CACDPVLGDTLMKAQLFF.

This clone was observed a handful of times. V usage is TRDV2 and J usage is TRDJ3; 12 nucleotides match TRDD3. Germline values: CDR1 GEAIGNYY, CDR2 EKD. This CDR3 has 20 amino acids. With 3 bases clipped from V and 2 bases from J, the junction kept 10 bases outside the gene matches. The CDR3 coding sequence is TGTGCCTGTGACCCTCTGGCTGGGGGATACGAGACCTGGGACACCCGACAGATGTTTTTC. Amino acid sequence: CACDPLAGGYETWDTRQMFF.

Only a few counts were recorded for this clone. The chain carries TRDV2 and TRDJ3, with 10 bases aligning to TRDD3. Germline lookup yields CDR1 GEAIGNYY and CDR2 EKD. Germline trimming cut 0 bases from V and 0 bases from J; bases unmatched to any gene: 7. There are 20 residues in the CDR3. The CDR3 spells CACDTPNWGIRSWDTRQMFF. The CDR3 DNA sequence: TGTGCCTGTGACACCCCGAACTGGGGGATCCGCTCCTGGGACACCCGACAGATGTTTTTC.